This TCR beta chain came from a study of vaccination and CD4 T cells after COVID-19. Study as a whole: Convalescent donors: six male, four female; seven Caucasian, two Asian, one multiracial, two Hispanic. The cells in question were stimulated using overlapping spike peptides derived from SARS-CoV-2, HCoV-NL63, HCoV-OC43 and HCoV-229E.

This clonotype was seen only a few times. Its target is not known. Treatment meaning: roughly 11-day PBMC culture with coronavirus spike peptide pools or control peptides (ViraFEST assay). Positive PCR dates ranged from March to December 2020; these dates predated US Alpha, Beta and Delta variants. V was trimmed by 2 bases and J by 2 bases, leaving 23 bases between them. CDR1 MNHEY and CDR2 SVGEGT come from the germline V gene. The CDR3 sequence is 19 residues long. Cultured CD4+ T cells had their DNA profiled by the Oncomine TCR Beta short-read assay. TCRdb independently ran MiXCR on the PCR reads; one entry per CDR3 protein. The data contain approximately 18,000 distinct CDR3 sequences, 49% of them singletons.

Sequencing was performed on CD4+ T cells from blood, cultured in vitro. The chain recombines TRBV6-2 or TRBV6-3 with TRBJ2-3; TRBD2 is a possible D gene (6 bases). This sequence originates from a human donor who had recovered from COVID-19. In DNA form, the CDR3 reads TGTGCCAGCAGTTACCCGCTCGGTACGGTCCAGCGGGCCACAGATACGCAGTATTTT. It is translated as CASSYPLGTVQRATDTQYF.